The subject of this entry is one T cell receptor beta chain. This specimen comes from a study of T cell changes during pregnancy in multiple sclerosis. The assay was immunoSEQ multiplex PCR, and TCRdb's table has in-frame clones only and misses some. This table has about 40,000 clones, about 94% appearing once. The source material was peripheral blood, sampled in the third trimester of pregnancy. The sequence was collected from a female donor with multiple sclerosis, enrolled in a pregnancy study.

CDR3 bases: TGTGCCAGCAGCCCCCGCGCCGGGGGGTCCTACGAGCAGTACTTC. Residues: CASSPRAGGSYEQYF. The rearrangement joins TRBV7-9 to TRBJ2-7, with 7 positions matching TRBD2. There are 15 residues in the CDR3. With V trimmed by 5 bases and J by 1 base, 8 bases remained unmatched. The germline V gene has CDR1 SEHNR and CDR2 FQNEAQ (reference sequence).